This T cell receptor (beta chain) derives from a study of T cells in tuberculosis. The data were produced by immunoSEQ multiplex PCR, yet TCRdb's version contains in-frame clones alone and is incomplete. The sample includes about 50,000 clones, roughly 96% of them seen just once. Germline lookup yields CDR1 WNHNN and CDR2 SYGVQD (reference sequence). J was trimmed by 4 bases and V by 5 bases; bases with no gene match: 10. The length of the CDR3 is 15 residues. As for time point: new active TB diagnosis, blood taken before or within 7 days of starting treatment. The chain combines TRBV10-1 with TRBJ2-7; 8 bases line up with TRBD1. The receptor comes from an adult with tuberculosis. Sequenced material: PBMCs, taken at tuberculosis diagnosis. The CDR3 DNA is TGCGCCAGCAGTACGCCGGGACAGGCAGGGTACGAGCAGTACTTC. Amino acid sequence: CASSTPGQAGYEQYF.